This paragraph reports one T cell receptor beta chain. Its target is not known. These data are taken from a study of cytomegalovirus exposure and HLA in healthy donors. Background on the study: For the approximately 430 genotyped donors, roughly 81% fell within the Caucasian-associated ancestry cluster.

Germline V lookup: CDR1 MDHEN, CDR2 SYDVKM. The CDR3 consists of 14 residues. Trimming removed 10 bases from V and 7 bases from J, with 22 bases in between. Study outcomes and limitations: Cytomegalovirus status was reportedly diagnosed by the classifier with high specificity and sensitivity.

This PCR relied on a set of 60 Vbeta primers and 13 Jbeta primers. Only in-frame clones appear in the TCRdb table, and some are missing; sequencing was by immunoSEQ multiplex PCR. The sample has 83,000 or so clones, 70% to 80% seen once. The sequenced sample consisted of PBMCs. The chain is built from TRBV28 and TRBJ1-1, with D perhaps matching TRBD1 (6 bases). The sequence was obtained from a woman aged 40-49 years in good health and CMV-seropositive. For the CDR3, the DNA is TGTGCCACAGGATATGGTACAGGGATCGGTGAAGCTTTCTTT. Translated: CATGYGTGIGEAFF.